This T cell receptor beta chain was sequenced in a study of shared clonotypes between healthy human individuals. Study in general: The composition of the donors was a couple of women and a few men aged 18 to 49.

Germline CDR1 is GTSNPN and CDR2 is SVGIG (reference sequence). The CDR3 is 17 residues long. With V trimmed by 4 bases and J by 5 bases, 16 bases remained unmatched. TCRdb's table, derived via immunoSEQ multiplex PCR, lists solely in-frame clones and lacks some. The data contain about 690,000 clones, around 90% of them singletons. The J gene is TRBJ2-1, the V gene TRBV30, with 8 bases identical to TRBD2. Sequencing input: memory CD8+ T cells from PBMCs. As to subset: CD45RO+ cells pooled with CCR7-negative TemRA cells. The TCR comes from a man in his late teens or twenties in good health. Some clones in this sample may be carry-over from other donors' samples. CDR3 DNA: TGTGCCTGGAACCACCCTGGGGAGCGGGAGAAGAACAATGAGCAGTTCTTC. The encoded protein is CAWNHPGEREKNNEQFF.